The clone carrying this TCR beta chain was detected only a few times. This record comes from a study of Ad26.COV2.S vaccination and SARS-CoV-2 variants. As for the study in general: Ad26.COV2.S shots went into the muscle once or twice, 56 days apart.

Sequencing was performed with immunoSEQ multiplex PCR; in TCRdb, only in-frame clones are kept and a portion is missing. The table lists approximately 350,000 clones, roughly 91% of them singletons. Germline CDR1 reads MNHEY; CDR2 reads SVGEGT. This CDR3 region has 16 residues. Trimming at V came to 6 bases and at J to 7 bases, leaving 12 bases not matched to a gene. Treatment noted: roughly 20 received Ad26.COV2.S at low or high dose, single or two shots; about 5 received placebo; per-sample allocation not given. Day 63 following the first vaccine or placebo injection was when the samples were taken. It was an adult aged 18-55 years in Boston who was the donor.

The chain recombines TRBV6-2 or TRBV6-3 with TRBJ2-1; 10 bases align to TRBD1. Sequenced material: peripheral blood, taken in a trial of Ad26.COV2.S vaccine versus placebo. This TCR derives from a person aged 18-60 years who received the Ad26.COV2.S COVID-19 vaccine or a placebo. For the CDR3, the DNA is TGTGCCAGCAGCCTGCCGGACAGGGGGGTGAGGAATGAGCAGTTCTTC. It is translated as CASSLPDRGVRNEQFF.